One sample yielded the 20 T cell receptor beta chains listed below, sequenced in a study of vaccination effects on CD4 cells after COVID-19. Antigen-specific CD4+ T cell clonotypes were called by their expansion after viral peptide-pool culture in ViraFEST. Having been cultured for roughly 9 days, the cells underwent CD4+ T cell isolation. Neither prior SARS-CoV-2 infection nor positive nucleocapsid antibodies were present in the vaccine recipients. The repertoire was sequenced with immunoSEQ multiplex PCR; TCRdb's copy has only in-frame clones and lacks some. This table has approximately 44,000 clones, 65% to 80% appearing once. The antigens of these receptors remain unknown. Sequencing was performed on CD4+ T cells from PBMCs cultured with HCoV-NL63 spike peptides, taken before COVID-19 vaccination. These receptors all come from a human donor who received a COVID-19 vaccine.

J is TRBJ2-7 and V is TRBV6-5; D possibly corresponds to TRBD2 (7 bases). CDR1 is MNHEY, CDR2 SVGAGI, per germline. The CDR3 covers 15 residues. V shed 0 bases and J shed 4 bases, with 13 bases lying between them. CDR3 sequence: CASSYSDGGAYEQYV. The CDR3, as DNA: TGTGCCAGCAGTTACTCGGATGGGGGGGCTTACGAGCAGTACGTC.

Regarding this clone: Additional DNA sequences in this sample encode the identical CDR3. CDR3 bases: TGTGCCAGCTCCCCCGGGACAGACTATGGCTACACCTTC. Protein product: CASSPGTDYGYTF. The V call is TRBV18, the J call TRBJ1-2; the match to TRBD1 covers 7 bases. This CDR3 has 13 amino acids. The germline V gene has CDR1 KGHSH and CDR2 LQKENI. J gave up 3 bases and V 6 bases, and 4 bases lay outside the gene matches.

This chain connects TRBV5-1 to TRBJ1-3, with D tentatively TRBD1 (5 bases). The length of the CDR3 is 16 residues. V was clipped by 2 bases and J by 3 bases, with 15 bases between them. Germline CDR1 and CDR2: SGHRS and YFSETQ. CDR3 protein: CASSFLGVVDGNTIYF. CDR3 in DNA: TGCGCCAGCAGCTTTTTAGGGGTAGTTGATGGAAACACCATATATTTT.

This sequence joins TRBV2 and TRBJ2-1; TRBD2 matches at 13 bases. V lost 5 bases to trimming and J lost 7 bases; unmatched junction nucleotides: 5. CDR3 length equals 15 residues. Germline V CDR1 and CDR2: SNHLY, FYNNEI. This CDR3 is CASSLLAGGRNEQFF. DNA of the CDR3: TGTGCCAGCAGTTTACTAGCGGGGGGGCGGAATGAGCAGTTCTTC.

This chain joins TRBV6-5 and TRBJ2-7; D is possibly TRBD1 (5 bases). This CDR3 contains 12 residues. The germline gives CDR1 MNHEY, CDR2 SVGAGI. V was trimmed by 6 bases and J by 1 base, leaving 7 bases between them. The CDR3 spells CASSRASYEQYV. The CDR3 DNA follows: TGTGCCAGCAGCAGGGCTTCCTACGAGCAGTACGTC.

The chain joins TRBV30 to TRBJ2-7; D is perhaps TRBD1 (6 bases). V dropped 4 bases and J dropped 5 bases, with 18 bases sitting between them. CDR1 and CDR2 from the germline V gene are GTSNPN and SVGIG (reference sequence). CDR3 length: 14 residues. This CDR3 reads CAWNRVPPFNEQYV. The CDR3 nucleotides are TGTGCCTGGAACAGGGTACCTCCATTCAACGAGCAGTACGTC.

The genes are TRBV6-1 and TRBJ2-2; D is ambiguous. V was pared by 4 bases and J by 5 bases, with 17 bases between. This CDR3 comprises 16 residues. Germline V gives CDR1 MNHNS, CDR2 SASEGT. The CDR3: CASSGPWPIDTGELFF. The CDR3 coding sequence is TGTGCCAGCAGTGGCCCCTGGCCCATAGATACCGGGGAGCTGTTTTTT.

V and J are TRBV5-1 and TRBJ2-3; 7 bases fit TRBD1. Trimming cost V 4 bases and J 3 bases; bases outside gene matches: 14. The CDR3 has 17 residues. Germline V CDR1 and CDR2: SGHRS, YFSETQ. The CDR3 DNA is TGCGCCAGCAGCCTCGGAGGATTCACAGGGGCTACAGATACGCAGTATTTT. This codes for CASSLGGFTGATDTQYF.

The J gene is TRBJ1-5, the V gene TRBV5-5; D is ambiguous. The CDR3 covers 14 residues. CDR1 SGHKS and CDR2 YYEKEE come from the germline V gene (reference sequence). With 5 bases removed from V and 0 bases from J, the gap between germline ends came to 9 bases. The CDR3 protein is CASRLSYSNQPQHF. CDR3 bases: TGTGCCAGCAGATTAAGTTATAGCAATCAGCCCCAGCATTTT.

The V and J genes are TRBV5-1 and TRBJ2-5; D perhaps matches TRBD2 (6 bases). The V end was cut by 4 bases, the J end by 1 base, with 11 bases between. Germline assignment: CDR1 SGHRS and CDR2 YFSETQ. The CDR3 runs 14 residues. The CDR3 nucleotides are TGCGCCAGCAGCCCGAGGGACTTCCAAGAGACCCAGTACTTC. The encoded protein is CASSPRDFQETQYF.

J is TRBJ2-3 and V is TRBV11-3; 8 nucleotides match TRBD2. There are 16 residues in the CDR3. CDR1 is SGHNT and CDR2 is YENEEA in the germline V gene. The V and J ends lost 5 bases and 0 bases, in that order; junction bases with no gene match: 7. The chain's CDR3 is CASSTASGGSTDTQYF. The CDR3 bases are TGTGCCAGCAGCACGGCAAGCGGGGGCAGCACAGATACGCAGTATTTT.

This sequence joins TRBV9 and TRBJ1-4; D gene uncertain. Germline assignment: CDR1 SGDLS and CDR2 YYNGEE. The CDR3 runs 15 residues. Trimming left V 4 bases short and J 6 bases short, with 16 bases between. CDR3 nucleotides: TGTGCCAGCAGCCCCTATCCGCGGACGGATGAAAAACTGTTTTTT. This translates into CASSPYPRTDEKLFF.

This clone has just one count. The genes are TRBV28 and TRBJ2-2, with TRBD2 matching over 13 bases. After removal of 11 bases from V and 0 bases from J, the junction contained 3 bases not matched to a gene. The CDR3 totals 15 residues. Germline-derived CDR1 and CDR2 are MDHEN and SYDVKM. CDR3 bases: TGTGCCGGTGGGACTAGCGGGGCGAACACCGGGGAGCTGTTTTTT. Translation gives CAGGTSGANTGELFF.

J is TRBJ2-5 and V is TRBV29-1; 10 bases fit TRBD1. The CDR3 contains 13 residues. Looked up from germline, CDR1 is SQVTM and CDR2 is ANQGSEA. V shed 2 bases, J shed 5 bases, and the junction held 2 bases outside the gene matches. The CDR3 DNA reads as TGCAGCGTTGAACGGGGACAGGGGGAGACCCAGTACTTC. This translates into CSVERGQGETQYF.

This chain connects TRBV3-1 (or the pseudogene TRBV3-2) to TRBJ1-3, with D maybe TRBD1 (5 bases). The germline V gene encodes CDR1 LGHDT and CDR2 YNNKEL (reference sequence). Deletions cut 5 bases from V and 4 bases from J, with 18 bases between. This CDR3 spans 16 amino acids. The CDR3 region is CASSLVAGEMGNTIYF. The DNA of the CDR3 is TGTGCCAGCAGCTTGGTCGCGGGGGAGATGGGAAACACCATATATTTT.

The chain couples TRBV18 to TRBJ2-7; 7 bases are a match to TRBD1. Germline V gene lookup returns CDR1 KGHSH and CDR2 LQKENI. The CDR3 is 15 amino acids. V gave up 2 bases and J gave up 2 bases; unmatched junction bases: 6. This chain's CDR3 is CASSPSIGTAYEQYV. In DNA, the CDR3 is TGTGCCAGCTCACCATCCATCGGGACAGCCTACGAGCAGTACGTC.

The chain is built from TRBV6-4 and TRBJ1-2; D gene unclear. V was pared by 10 bases and J by 4 bases, with 25 bases between. CDR1 and CDR2 from the germline V gene are MRHNA and SNTAGT. The CDR3 consists of 16 residues. The CDR3 bases are TGTGCCATCCTTGGAGGGAGACACCAAGCGATCTATGGCTACACCTTC. Protein: CAILGGRHQAIYGYTF.

The chain recombines TRBV5-1 with TRBJ2-1; TRBD1 aligns across 8 bases. J was trimmed by 4 bases and V by 1 base; bases with no gene match: 4. The CDR3 spans 15 residues. Germline CDR1 reads SGHRS; CDR2 reads YFSETQ. The CDR3 protein is CASSLSRTGYNEQFF. As DNA, the CDR3 is TGCGCCAGCAGCTTGAGTAGGACAGGGTACAATGAGCAGTTCTTC. Variable domain in full (rest from reference TRBV5-1 and TRBJ2-1): KAGVTQTPRYLIKTRGQQVTLSCSPISGHRSVSWYQQTPGQGLQFLFEYFSETQRNKGNFPGRFSGRQFSNSRSEMNVSTLELGDSALYLCASSLSRTGYNEQFFGPGTRLTVL.

The rearrangement links TRBV24-1 to TRBJ2-3; 9 bases match TRBD1. Germline V gene lookup returns CDR1 KGHDR and CDR2 SFDVKD. The CDR3 contains 16 residues. The J segment lost 4 bases and the V segment lost 3 bases, leaving 7 bases of the junction unmatched. The CDR3 protein is CATSDAGTGRADTQYF. The CDR3 DNA reads TGTGCCACCAGTGATGCCGGGACAGGGAGGGCAGATACGCAGTATTTT.

J is TRBJ1-1 and V is TRBV5-1; D is possibly TRBD1 (5 bases). Germline V gene sequence: CDR1 SGHRS, CDR2 YFSETQ. This CDR3 spans 15 amino acids. Between the trimmed V and J ends, which lost 0 bases and 9 bases, there was a span of 18 bases. The CDR3 region is CASSLGFAGGGKAFF. The CDR3, as DNA: TGCGCCAGCAGCTTGGGGTTCGCGGGGGGAGGAAAAGCTTTCTTT.